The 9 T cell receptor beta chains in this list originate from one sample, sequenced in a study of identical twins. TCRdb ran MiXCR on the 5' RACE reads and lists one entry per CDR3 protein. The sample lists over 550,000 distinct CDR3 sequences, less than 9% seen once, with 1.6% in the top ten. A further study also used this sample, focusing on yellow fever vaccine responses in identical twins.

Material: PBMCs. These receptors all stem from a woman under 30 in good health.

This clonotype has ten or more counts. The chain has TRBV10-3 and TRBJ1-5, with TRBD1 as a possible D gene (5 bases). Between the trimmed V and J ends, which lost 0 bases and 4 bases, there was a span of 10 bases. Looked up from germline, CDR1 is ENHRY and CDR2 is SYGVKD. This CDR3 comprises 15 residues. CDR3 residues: CAISESRGENQPQHF. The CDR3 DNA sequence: TGTGCCATCAGTGAGTCGCGAGGGGAAAATCAGCCCCAGCATTTT.

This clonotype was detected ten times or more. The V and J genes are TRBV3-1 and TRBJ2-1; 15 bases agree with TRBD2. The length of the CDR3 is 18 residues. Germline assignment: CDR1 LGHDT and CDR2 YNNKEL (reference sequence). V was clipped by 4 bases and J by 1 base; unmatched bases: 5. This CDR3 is CASSPGGTSGRSYNEQFF. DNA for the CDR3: TGTGCCAGCAGCCCAGGTGGGACTAGCGGGAGGTCCTACAATGAGCAGTTCTTC.

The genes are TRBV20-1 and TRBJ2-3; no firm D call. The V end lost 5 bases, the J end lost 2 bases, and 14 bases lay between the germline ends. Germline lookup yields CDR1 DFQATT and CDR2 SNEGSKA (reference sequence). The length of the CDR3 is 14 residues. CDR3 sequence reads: CSAPKEGSTDTQYF. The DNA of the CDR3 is TGCAGTGCTCCGAAGGAAGGTTCCACAGATACGCAGTATTTT.

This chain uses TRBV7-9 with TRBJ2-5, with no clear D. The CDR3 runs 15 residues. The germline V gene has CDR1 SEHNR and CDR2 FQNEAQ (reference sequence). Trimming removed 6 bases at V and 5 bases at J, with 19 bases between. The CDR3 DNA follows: TGTGCCAGCAGTTCTGACAAGTCCCTGAGGGAGACCCAGTACTTC. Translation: CASSSDKSLRETQYF.

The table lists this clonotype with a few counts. The CDR3 DNA reads as TGCAGTGCTAGAGGGGTCAGTCAGGGCAATCAGCCCCAGCATTTT. Translation: CSARGVSQGNQPQHF. This chain uses TRBV20-1 with TRBJ1-5; D remains unclear. The CDR3 is 15 amino acids. Germline lookup yields CDR1 DFQATT and CDR2 SNEGSKA (reference sequence). V was cut by 1 base and J by 2 bases, with 12 bases left in between.

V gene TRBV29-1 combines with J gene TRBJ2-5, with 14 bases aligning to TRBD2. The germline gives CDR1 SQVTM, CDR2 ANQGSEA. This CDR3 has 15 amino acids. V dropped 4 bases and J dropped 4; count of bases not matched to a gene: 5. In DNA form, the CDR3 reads TGCAGCGTTGGGGGACTAGCGGGAGATGGAGAGACCCAGTACTTC. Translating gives CSVGGLAGDGETQYF.

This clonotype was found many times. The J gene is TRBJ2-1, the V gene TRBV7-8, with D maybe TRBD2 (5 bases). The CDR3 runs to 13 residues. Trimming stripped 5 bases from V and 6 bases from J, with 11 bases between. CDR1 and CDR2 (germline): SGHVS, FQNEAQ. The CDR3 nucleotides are TGTGCCAGCAGCCCGGCGGCGGGCAATGAGCAGTTCTTC. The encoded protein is CASSPAAGNEQFF.

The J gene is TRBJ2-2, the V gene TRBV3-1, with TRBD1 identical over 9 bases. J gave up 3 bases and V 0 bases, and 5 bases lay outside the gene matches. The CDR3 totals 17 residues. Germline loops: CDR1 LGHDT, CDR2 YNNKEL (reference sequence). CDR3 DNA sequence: TGTGCCAGCAGCCAAGATAGGGACAGGGTTCACACCGGGGAGCTGTTTTTT. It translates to CASSQDRDRVHTGELFF.

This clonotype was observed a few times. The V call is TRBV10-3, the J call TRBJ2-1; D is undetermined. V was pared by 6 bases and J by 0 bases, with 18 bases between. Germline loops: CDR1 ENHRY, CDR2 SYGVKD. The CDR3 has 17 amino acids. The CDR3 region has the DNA TGTGCCATCAGGGGTAATACAGAGAATCTCTCCTACAATGAGCAGTTCTTC. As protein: CAIRGNTENLSYNEQFF.